This T cell receptor (beta chain) was captured in a study of response to subunit inactivated influenza vaccine (dated by TCRdb to about 2018). General notes on the study: The study used deep quantitative T cell receptor repertoire profiling to track responses to a trivalent subunit inactivated influenza vaccine.

CDR1 and CDR2 were assigned from the germline V gene (reference sequence) as DFQATT and SNEGSKA. The V end gives up 5 bases and the J end 1 base, leaving 13 bases in the junction not matched to a gene. Including the terminal cysteine and phenylalanine, the CDR3 comprises 17 residues. Here the CDR3 DNA is all that survives: 51 bases in frame from base 1. The library relied on RT-PCR. Sequencing used an Illumina HiSeq 2500. In TCRdb, the public reads were trimmed at Q25 with fastp and aligned with MiXCR, with productive beta chains retained. Here each entry gathers all rows of one CDR3 protein and keeps the most common genes and DNA. Here the sample has 550,000 to 800,000 distinct CDR3 sequences; 15% to 19% occur a single time. Around 10% of the sample rests with the top ten. On the study overall, not on this receptor specifically: According to the authors, only a limited number of new T cells may be recruited by each seasonal influenza vaccination.

Points on this clonotype: Its recognized antigen is unknown. No clone much larger than this one lies a single base away; base qualities are absent.

The chain uses TRBV20-1 and TRBJ2-5; 10 central nucleotides agree with TRBD2. This specimen consisted of PBMCs from blood, obtained roughly 12 days after vaccination. This TCR was sampled from a man aged 50 to 59 who received an inactivated influenza vaccine. Donor details come from another sample of the same person, matched by shared clones. The CDR3 sequence is CSAYQDTWTSGQETQYF. The DNA sequence is TGCAGTGCTTATCAGGACACGTGGACTAGCGGCCAAGAGACCCAGTACTTC.